These 28 T cell receptor beta chains share one sample of origin, sequenced in a study of spatial heterogeneity in lung cancer (dated by TCRdb to between 2018 and 2020). On the study overall, not on this receptor specifically: The tumor nonsynonymous mutation count correlated with the number of expanded intratumoral alpha and beta TCRs.

The time point label here, explained by the study, means: sample taken at primary tumor resection. Library preparation employed 5' RACE. TCRdb names NextSeq 500 as the instrument used. TCRdb trimmed public reads at Q25 via fastp, called clones via MiXCR and kept in-frame beta chains. Identical CDR3 proteins give one entry, which carries the most common genes and DNA. Recorded for this sample are about 100,000 distinct CDR3 sequences; under 4.5% of them occurred a single time. Of the sample, around 20% is held by the ten largest clones. Which antigens these TCRs recognize remains unknown. The sample in question was lung tumor tissue, obtained at surgery. These receptors were taken from a male donor with early-stage non-small cell lung cancer.

This clonotype was observed a single time. The rearrangement joins TRBV30 to TRBJ1-5, with TRBD1 as a possible D gene (6 bases). Trimming left V 0 bases short and J 5 bases short, with 11 bases between. Germline-derived CDR1 and CDR2 are GTSNPN and SVGIG (reference sequence). The CDR3 is 14 residues long. The CDR3 DNA reads as TGTGCCTGGAGTGTAGGACAGAGCCATCAGCCCCAGCATTTT. Protein product: CAWSVGQSHQPQHF. The full variable domain, with the rest looked up from reference TRBV30 and TRBJ1-5, is SQTIHQWPATLVQPVGSPLSLECTVEGTSNPNLYWYRQAAGRGLQLLFYSVGIGQISSEVPQNLSASRPQDRQFILSSKKLLLSDSGFYLCAWSVGQSHQPQHFGDGTRLSIL.

This clonotype showed up many times. The chain employs TRBV12-5 and TRBJ2-3, with 9 bases fitting TRBD2. Germline CDR1 is LGHNT and CDR2 is FRNRAP. The CDR3 extends over 14 amino acids. The V and J ends lost 5 bases and 2 bases, in that order; junction bases with no gene match: 2. CDR3 bases: TGTGCTAGTGGTCAGGGACTAGCCACAGATACGCAGTATTTT. This gives the protein CASGQGLATDTQYF.

There are many counts of this clonotype. This chain connects TRBV28 to TRBJ2-3; D might be TRBD2 (6 bases). Germline V lookup: CDR1 MDHEN, CDR2 SYDVKM. The germline V and J ends were trimmed by 7 bases and 0 bases, with 17 bases remaining between them. CDR3 length equals 16 residues. CDR3 sequence reads: CASTPWRGLSTDTQYF. The CDR3 bases are TGTGCCAGCACCCCCTGGCGGGGCTTAAGCACAGATACGCAGTATTTT. The entire variable domain, with the rest obtained from reference TRBV28 and TRBJ2-3, is as follows: DVKVTQSSRYLVKRTGEKVFLECVQDMDHENMFWYRQDPGLGLRLIYFSYDVKMKEKGDIPEGYSVSREKKERFSLILESASTNQTSMYLCASTPWRGLSTDTQYFGPGTRLTVL.

This clonotype was picked up many times. This chain joins TRBV28 and TRBJ2-3; D possibly corresponds to TRBD1 (7 bases). Per the germline V gene, CDR1 is MDHEN and CDR2 is SYDVKM. The CDR3 covers 14 residues. The V and J ends lost 7 bases and 3 bases respectively, with 14 bases between them. The CDR3: CASTQGGQTDTQYF. As DNA, the CDR3 is TGTGCCAGCACCCAGGGGGGCCAGACAGATACGCAGTATTTT.

This clonotype was counted ten times or more. V and J are TRBV27 and TRBJ2-3; the D is unclear. Trimming removed 8 bases from V and 2 bases from J, with 11 bases in between. CDR3 length: 13 residues. Germline V gene data show CDR1 as MNHEY and CDR2 as SMNVEV (reference sequence). Here the CDR3 reads CASGKYNTDTQYF. Written as DNA, the CDR3 is TGTGCCAGCGGCAAGTATAACACAGATACGCAGTATTTT.

The table lists this clonotype with a few counts. V is TRBV2 and J is TRBJ1-2; D possibly corresponds to TRBD1 (5 bases). Germline V gene data show CDR1 as SNHLY and CDR2 as FYNNEI. V was pared by 4 bases and J by 4 bases, with 10 bases between. There are 13 residues in the CDR3. CDR3 residues: CASSGGTGYGYTF. For the CDR3, the DNA is TGTGCCAGCAGTGGTGGGACTGGCTATGGCTACACCTTC.

V is TRBV2 and J is TRBJ2-3; TRBD2 aligns across 8 bases. The CDR3 has 17 amino acids. With 6 bases clipped from V and 3 bases from J, the junction kept 14 bases outside the gene matches. CDR1 and CDR2 from the germline V gene are SNHLY and FYNNEI. The chain's CDR3 is CASSPFGGGRLTDTQYF. As DNA, the CDR3 is TGTGCCAGCAGCCCCTTCGGGGGGGGGCGTCTTACAGATACGCAGTATTTT.

This clonotype appeared many times. The chain uses TRBV28 and TRBJ2-3; the D is unclear. CDR1 is MDHEN and CDR2 is SYDVKM in the germline V gene. Deletions cut 5 bases from V and 0 bases from J, with 12 bases between. The CDR3 has 15 residues. Here the CDR3 reads CASSKDPESTDTQYF. The CDR3 bases are TGTGCCAGCAGTAAGGACCCGGAGAGCACAGATACGCAGTATTTT.

This clonotype was seen many times. The chain employs TRBV28 and TRBJ2-5; D perhaps matches TRBD1 (6 bases). CDR1 MDHEN and CDR2 SYDVKM come from the germline V gene. This CDR3 has 15 residues. V lost 3 bases to trimming and J lost 3 bases, with 14 bases between them. CDR3 amino acids: CASSFSGVGEETQYF. CDR3 sequence (DNA): TGTGCCAGCAGTTTTTCAGGGGTGGGCGAAGAGACCCAGTACTTC.

This clonotype was recorded once. A clone one base away is much larger, so this may be a read error. This rearrangement joins TRBV28 to TRBJ2-7; D is possibly TRBD1 (6 bases). The germline CDR1 and CDR2 sequences are MDHEN and SYDVKM. The CDR3 totals 15 residues. CDR3 bases: TGTGCCAGCACCCCTTTGGGGGCGCAATCCTACGAGCAGGACTTC. It is translated as CASTPLGAQSYEQDF.

V is TRBV6-1 and J is TRBJ2-5; tentative D call: TRBD1 (6 bases). Between the trimmed V and J ends, which lost 4 bases and 0 bases, there was a span of 12 bases. The CDR3 is 15 residues long. Germline lookup yields CDR1 MNHNS and CDR2 SASEGT. Here the CDR3 reads CASSAANRDQETQYF. In DNA, the CDR3 is TGTGCCAGCAGTGCAGCAAACAGGGACCAAGAGACCCAGTACTTC.

This clonotype showed up just a few times. The rearrangement links TRBV20-1 to TRBJ2-1; 7 bases map to TRBD2. Germline V gives CDR1 DFQATT, CDR2 SNEGSKA (reference sequence). The CDR3 contains 15 residues. V lost 0 bases to trimming and J lost 3 bases; unmatched junction nucleotides: 5. CDR3 loop: CSARDPRGDYNEQFF. CDR3 bases: TGCAGTGCTAGAGATCCCCGGGGGGACTACAATGAGCAGTTCTTC.

At least ten counts were recorded for this clonotype. The chain recombines TRBV7-9 with TRBJ2-1; D is ambiguous. The CDR3 loop spans 12 amino acids. Germline V CDR1 and CDR2: SEHNR, FQNEAQ (reference sequence). Trimming took off 8 bases at V and 4 bases at J, with 9 bases between the two ends. The CDR3 coding sequence is TGTGCCAGCGGCAGACCTTACAATGAGCAGTTCTTC. Residues: CASGRPYNEQFF. Using reference TRBV7-9 and TRBJ2-1 for the parts outside the CDR3, the full variable domain is DTGVSQNPRHKITKRGQNVTFRCDPISEHNRLYWYRQTLGQGPEFLTYFQNEAQLEKSRLLSDRFSAERPKGSFSTLEIQRTEQGDSAMYLCASGRPYNEQFFGPGTRLTVL.

This clonotype has at least ten counts. The chain has TRBV7-9 and TRBJ2-7, with TRBD2 matching 11 bases. CDR1 and CDR2 from the germline V gene are SEHNR and FQNEAQ (reference sequence). Trimming at V came to 3 bases and at J to 3 bases, leaving 19 bases not matched to a gene. This CDR3 contains 20 residues. The CDR3 reads CASSLHDPQYSGRAFYEQYF. In DNA form, the CDR3 reads TGTGCCAGCAGCTTGCATGACCCCCAGTATAGCGGGAGGGCCTTCTACGAGCAGTACTTC.

By frequency in the sample, this clonotype is medium-sized (0.01 to 0.1%). The chain recombines TRBV6-5 with TRBJ1-1; maybe TRBD1 (5 bases). Germline CDR1 reads MNHEY; CDR2 reads SVGAGI. The germline V and J ends were trimmed by 6 bases and 8 bases, with 10 bases remaining between them. There are 11 residues in the CDR3. CDR3 in DNA: TGTGCCAGCAGCACGGGGCTGGAAGCTTTCTTT. As protein: CASSTGLEAFF.

In its sample, this clonotype was seen many times. This sequence joins TRBV21-1 and TRBJ1-1. TRBV21-1 is shown as a pseudogene. This CDR3 is built from 15 residues. CDR3 region: CASSEDPGLTTEAFF. CDR3 nucleotides: TGTGCCAGCAGCGAGGACCCGGGATTAACCACTGAAGCTTTCTTT.

There are a few counts of this clonotype. The chain joins TRBV6-5 to TRBJ2-1, with 8 bases fitting TRBD2. Per germline, CDR1 MNHEY and CDR2 SVGAGI. The CDR3 has 12 amino acids. V trimming: 7 bases; J trimming: 14 bases; junction bases outside the gene matches: 10. The CDR3, as DNA: TGTGCCAGCACCCCACGAGCGGGAGTGGAGTTCTTC. As protein: CASTPRAGVEFF.

This clonotype was observed a few times. The chain recombines TRBV4-1 with TRBJ2-1, with TRBD1 matching over 11 bases. Per the germline V gene, CDR1 is MGHRA and CDR2 is YSYEKL. V dropped 4 bases and J dropped 5; count of bases not matched to a gene: 4. The CDR3 loop spans 15 amino acids. The DNA of the CDR3 is TGCGCCAGCAGCCCCAGGGACAGGGGGGACAATGAGCAGTTCTTC. As protein: CASSPRDRGDNEQFF.

This clonotype has at least ten counts. The chain recombines TRBV27 with TRBJ2-1; D uncertain. The CDR3 contains 13 residues. With 6 bases removed from V and 4 bases from J, the gap between germline ends came to 10 bases. Germline assignment: CDR1 MNHEY and CDR2 SMNVEV (reference sequence). The CDR3 sequence is CASRTAGYNEQFF. CDR3 DNA sequence: TGTGCCAGCAGGACCGCCGGATACAATGAGCAGTTCTTC.

This clonotype showed up just a few times. The rearrangement uses TRBV10-3 and TRBJ2-7; a possible D gene is TRBD2 (6 bases). This CDR3 spans 14 amino acids. Per the germline V gene, CDR1 is ENHRY and CDR2 is SYGVKD. V lost 3 bases and J 7 bases, leaving 16 bases between the germline ends. The CDR3 is CAISDGGASLEQYF. The CDR3 DNA sequence: TGTGCCATCAGTGACGGCGGGGCGAGTTTAGAGCAGTACTTC.

This clonotype was counted ten times or more. The chain couples TRBV5-6 to TRBJ2-7; possible D gene TRBD1, 5 bases. The V and J ends lost 8 bases and 3 bases respectively, with 9 bases between them. The CDR3 runs 11 residues. Germline V lookup: CDR1 SGHDT, CDR2 YYEEEE. Here the CDR3 reads CARQALYEQYF. The DNA for the CDR3 is TGTGCCAGACAGGCCCTCTACGAGCAGTACTTC.

Only a few counts were recorded for this clonotype. The J gene is TRBJ2-3, the V gene TRBV7-9; weak D call: TRBD1 (6 bases). This CDR3 comprises 14 residues. V was shortened by 5 bases and J by 1 base, with 10 bases between the two germline ends. Germline V gene sequence: CDR1 SEHNR, CDR2 FQNEAQ (reference sequence). CDR3 protein: CASSPQGRTDTQYF. CDR3 in DNA: TGTGCCAGCAGCCCCCAGGGGCGCACAGATACGCAGTATTTT.

The sample holds many counts of this clonotype. The chain links TRBV6-1 to TRBJ1-2, with 7 positions matching TRBD1. Germline CDR1 MNHNS, CDR2 SASEGT. The CDR3 covers 16 residues. V was clipped by 4 bases and J by 2 bases; unmatched bases: 10. CDR3 in amino acids: CASSGGGQTGNYGYTF. CDR3 nucleotides: TGTGCCAGCAGTGGGGGAGGCCAGACAGGGAACTATGGCTACACCTTC.

This clonotype was seen repeatedly, ten times or more. The CDR3 spells CASKAAFTDTQYF. CDR3 sequence (DNA): TGTGCCAGCAAAGCGGCGTTCACAGATACGCAGTATTTT. The V and J genes are TRBV28 and TRBJ2-3; TRBD2 is a possible D gene (5 bases). Germline loops: CDR1 MDHEN, CDR2 SYDVKM. Trimming stripped 7 bases from V and 2 bases from J, with 10 bases between. CDR3 length equals 13 residues. The full variable domain, in which reference TRBV28 and TRBJ2-3 provide the parts outside the CDR3, is DVKVTQSSRYLVKRTGEKVFLECVQDMDHENMFWYRQDPGLGLRLIYFSYDVKMKEKGDIPEGYSVSREKKERFSLILESASTNQTSMYLCASKAAFTDTQYFGPGTRLTVL.

This clonotype was observed many times. The chain couples TRBV6-1 to TRBJ2-7; D is undetermined. V lost 7 bases to trimming and J lost 2 bases, with 9 bases between them. The CDR3 consists of 12 residues. Germline values: CDR1 MNHNS, CDR2 SASEGT. In DNA form, the CDR3 reads TGTGCCAGCACCTCACAGACCTACGAGCAGTACTTC. Translation gives CASTSQTYEQYF.

Of note for this clonotype: With a much larger clone just one base away, this may be a read error. This chain connects TRBV4-1 to TRBJ1-1; D is perhaps TRBD1 (5 bases). The germline V and J ends were trimmed by 4 bases and 4 bases, with 13 bases remaining between them. The CDR3 runs 14 residues. Germline CDR1 MGHRA, CDR2 YSYEKL. CDR3 residues: CASSRFYGTTEAFF. The DNA for the CDR3 is TGCGCCAGCAGCCGATTTTACGGGACCACTGAAGCTTTCTTT.

This clonotype occurred many times. This chain joins TRBV5-1 and TRBJ1-6; D perhaps matches TRBD1 (6 bases). CDR1 SGHRS and CDR2 YFSETQ come from the germline V gene. Trimming left V 6 bases short and J 7 bases short, with 14 bases between. The CDR3 has 14 amino acids. Here the CDR3 reads CASTPEGGNSPLHF. CDR3 sequence (DNA): TGCGCCAGCACCCCAGAGGGGGGCAATTCACCCCTCCACTTT.

This clonotype was detected ten times or more. This sequence joins TRBV11-2 and TRBJ2-5, with D possibly TRBD2 on 5 matching bases. The germline V gene has CDR1 SGHAT and CDR2 FQNNGV. This CDR3 has 14 residues. V dropped 0 bases and J dropped 5 bases, with 10 bases sitting between them. Here the CDR3 reads CASSLDNGVETQYF. CDR3 DNA: TGTGCCAGCAGCTTAGACAACGGGGTCGAGACCCAGTACTTC.